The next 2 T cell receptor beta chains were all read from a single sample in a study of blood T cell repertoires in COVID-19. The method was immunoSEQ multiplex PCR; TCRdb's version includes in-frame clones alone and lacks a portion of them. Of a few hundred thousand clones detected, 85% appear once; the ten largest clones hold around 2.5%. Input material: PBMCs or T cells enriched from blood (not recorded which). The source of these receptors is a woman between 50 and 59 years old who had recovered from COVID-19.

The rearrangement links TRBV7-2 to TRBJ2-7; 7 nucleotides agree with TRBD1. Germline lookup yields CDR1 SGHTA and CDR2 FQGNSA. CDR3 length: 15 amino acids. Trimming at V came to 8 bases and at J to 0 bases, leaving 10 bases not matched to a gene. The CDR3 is CASVQRNRGSYEQYF. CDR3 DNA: TGTGCCAGCGTACAAAGGAACAGGGGCTCCTACGAGCAGTACTTC.

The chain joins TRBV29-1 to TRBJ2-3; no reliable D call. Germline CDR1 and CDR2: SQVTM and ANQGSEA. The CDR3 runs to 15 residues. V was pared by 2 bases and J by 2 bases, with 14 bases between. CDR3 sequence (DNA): TGCAGCGTTGAACAATTAGCCGAGACCACAGATACGCAGTATTTT. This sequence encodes CSVEQLAETTDTQYF.